This T cell receptor beta chain derives from a study of blood T cell repertoires in COVID-19. Turning to the study itself: COVID-19 samples collected from the United States, Italy and Spain covered acute and convalescent phases. T cells, B-cell-depleted T cells, or PBMCs provided the cDNA or gDNA that served as material.

Original methodology: Counts of nucleated cells, estimated from reference gene primer amplification, were obtained. Data came from immunoSEQ multiplex PCR; TCRdb stores just in-frame clones and leaves some out. That table supplies the V and J calls and clone size; D and trimming were determined from the DNA. The sample includes 65,000 to 80,000 clones, under 95% of them seen just once. The germline V gene has CDR1 DFQATT and CDR2 SNEGSKA (reference sequence). The ends lost 3 bases at V and 3 bases at J; junction bases unmatched: 8. This CDR3 has 15 residues. The chain joins TRBV20-1 to TRBJ2-1; 7 positions match TRBD2. The sample was peripheral blood. The clonotype was recovered from a human donor in a cohort sampled during active COVID-19. The CDR3 region is CSASRGGPDYNEQFF. For the CDR3, the DNA is TGCAGTGCTAGTCGCGGGGGACCTGACTACAATGAGCAGTTCTTC.